This TCR beta chain was retrieved from a study of T cell responses to AZD1222 COVID-19 vaccine. Generated by immunoSEQ multiplex PCR, the TCRdb table keeps only in-frame clones and is missing some. The sample contains about 120,000 clones, about 92% of which appear only once. V lost 6 bases to trimming and J lost 0 bases; unmatched junction nucleotides: 7. The CDR3 sequence is 16 residues long. Germline V lookup: CDR1 LNHDA, CDR2 SQIVND (reference sequence). This clone was detected once. Its target is unknown. The study, taken as a whole, reports: Spike-wide vaccine-associated CD4 TCRs dominated at 160-218 and 743-854. Epitopes outside B.1.351 and B.1.1.7 mutated regions reportedly drew nearly half of spike TCRs.

The source of this sequence is an adult in good health. V usage is TRBV19 and J usage is TRBJ1-5; TRBD1 matches 8 bases. The material was peripheral blood, obtained on day 0 of AZD1222 vaccination. CDR3 amino acids: CASSHGQGLSNQPQHF. CDR3 sequence (DNA): TGTGCCAGTAGCCATGGACAGGGCCTTAGCAATCAGCCCCAGCATTTT.